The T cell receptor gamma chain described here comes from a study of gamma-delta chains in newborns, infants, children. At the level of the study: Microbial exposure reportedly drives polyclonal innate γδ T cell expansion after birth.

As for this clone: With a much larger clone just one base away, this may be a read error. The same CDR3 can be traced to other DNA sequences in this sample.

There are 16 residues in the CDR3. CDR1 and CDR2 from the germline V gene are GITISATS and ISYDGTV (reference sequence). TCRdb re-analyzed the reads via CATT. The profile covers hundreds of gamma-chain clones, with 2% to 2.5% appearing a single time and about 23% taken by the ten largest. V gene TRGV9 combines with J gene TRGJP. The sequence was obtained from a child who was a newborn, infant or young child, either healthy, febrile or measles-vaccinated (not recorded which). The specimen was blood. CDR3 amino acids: CALWEGEELGKKIKVF. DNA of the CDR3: TGTGCCCTGTGGGAGGGAGAAGAGTTGGGCAAAAAAATCAAGGTATTT.